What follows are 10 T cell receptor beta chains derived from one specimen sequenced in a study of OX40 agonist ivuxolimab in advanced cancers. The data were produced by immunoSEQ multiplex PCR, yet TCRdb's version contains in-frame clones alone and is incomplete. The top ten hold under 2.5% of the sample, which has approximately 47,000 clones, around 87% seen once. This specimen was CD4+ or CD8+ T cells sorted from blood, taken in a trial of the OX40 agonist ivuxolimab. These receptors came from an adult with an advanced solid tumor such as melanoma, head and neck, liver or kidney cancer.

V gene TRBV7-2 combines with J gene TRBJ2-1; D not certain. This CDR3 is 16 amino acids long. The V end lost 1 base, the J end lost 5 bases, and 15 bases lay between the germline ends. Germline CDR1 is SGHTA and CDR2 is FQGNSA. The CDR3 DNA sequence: TGTGCCAGCAGCTTAGTTTCGACTCCTAGTGACAATGAGCAGTTCTTC. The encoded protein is CASSLVSTPSDNEQFF. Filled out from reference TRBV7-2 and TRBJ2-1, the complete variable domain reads GAGVSQSPSNKVTEKGKDVELRCDPISGHTALYWYRQSLGQGLEFLIYFQGNSAPDKSGLPSDRFSAERTGGSVSTLTIQRTQQEDSAVYLCASSLVSTPSDNEQFFGPGTRLTVL.

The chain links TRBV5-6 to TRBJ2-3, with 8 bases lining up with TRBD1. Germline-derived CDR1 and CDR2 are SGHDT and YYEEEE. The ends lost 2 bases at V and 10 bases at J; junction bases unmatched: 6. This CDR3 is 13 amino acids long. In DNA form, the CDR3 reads TGTGCCAGCAGCTTCGACAGGGGAAGTGCGCAGTATTTT. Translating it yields CASSFDRGSAQYF.

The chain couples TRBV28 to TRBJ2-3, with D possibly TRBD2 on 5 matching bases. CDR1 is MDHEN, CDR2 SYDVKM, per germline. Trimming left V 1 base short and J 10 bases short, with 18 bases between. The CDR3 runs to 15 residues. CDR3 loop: CASSLYGSPRGSQYF. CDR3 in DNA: TGTGCCAGCAGTTTATATGGTAGCCCCCGGGGATCGCAGTATTTT.

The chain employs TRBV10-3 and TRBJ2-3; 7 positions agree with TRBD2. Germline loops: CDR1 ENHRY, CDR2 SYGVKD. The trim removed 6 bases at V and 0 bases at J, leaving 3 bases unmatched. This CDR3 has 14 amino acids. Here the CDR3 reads CAIRLAASTDTQYF. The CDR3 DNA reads TGTGCCATCAGGCTAGCGGCTAGCACAGATACGCAGTATTTT.

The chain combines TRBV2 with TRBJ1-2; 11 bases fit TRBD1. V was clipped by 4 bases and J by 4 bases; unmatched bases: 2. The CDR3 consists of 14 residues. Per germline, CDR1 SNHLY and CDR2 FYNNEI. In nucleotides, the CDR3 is TGTGCCAGCAGTGGGACAGGGGGCGGCTATGGCTACACCTTC. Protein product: CASSGTGGGYGYTF.

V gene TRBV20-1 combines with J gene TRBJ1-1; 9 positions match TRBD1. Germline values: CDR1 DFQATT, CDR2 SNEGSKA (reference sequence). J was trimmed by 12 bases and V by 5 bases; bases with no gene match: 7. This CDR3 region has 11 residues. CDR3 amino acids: CSAEGQGGTFF. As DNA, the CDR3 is TGCAGTGCTGAGGGACAGGGAGGGACTTTCTTT.

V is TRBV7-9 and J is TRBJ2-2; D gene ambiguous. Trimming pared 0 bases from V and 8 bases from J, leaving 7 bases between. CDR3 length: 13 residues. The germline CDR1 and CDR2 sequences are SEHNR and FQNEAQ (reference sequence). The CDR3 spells CASSLAGPGELFF. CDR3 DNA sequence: TGTGCCAGCAGCTTAGCTGGACCTGGGGAGCTGTTTTTT.

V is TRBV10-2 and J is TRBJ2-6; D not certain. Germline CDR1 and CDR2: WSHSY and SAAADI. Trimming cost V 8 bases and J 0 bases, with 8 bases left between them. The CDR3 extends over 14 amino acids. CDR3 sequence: CASHSLSGANVLTF. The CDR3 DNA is TGCGCCAGCCACTCACTCTCTGGGGCCAACGTCCTGACTTTC.

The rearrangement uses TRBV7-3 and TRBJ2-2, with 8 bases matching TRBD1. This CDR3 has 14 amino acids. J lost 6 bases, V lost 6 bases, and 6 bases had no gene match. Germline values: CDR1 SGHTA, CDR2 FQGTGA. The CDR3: CASRFQGAAGELFF. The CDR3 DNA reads TGTGCCAGCAGATTCCAGGGGGCTGCCGGGGAGCTGTTTTTT.

The CDR3 spells CASSQGLSNTEAFF. The CDR3 DNA sequence: TGTGCCAGCAGCCAGGGACTCTCGAACACTGAAGCTTTCTTT. The chain uses TRBV4-2 and TRBJ1-1, with a tentative D call TRBD1 (5 bases). Between the trimmed V and J ends, which lost 3 bases and 1 base, there was a span of 9 bases. Germline V gene sequence: CDR1 LGHNA, CDR2 YNFKEQ. This CDR3 contains 14 residues.